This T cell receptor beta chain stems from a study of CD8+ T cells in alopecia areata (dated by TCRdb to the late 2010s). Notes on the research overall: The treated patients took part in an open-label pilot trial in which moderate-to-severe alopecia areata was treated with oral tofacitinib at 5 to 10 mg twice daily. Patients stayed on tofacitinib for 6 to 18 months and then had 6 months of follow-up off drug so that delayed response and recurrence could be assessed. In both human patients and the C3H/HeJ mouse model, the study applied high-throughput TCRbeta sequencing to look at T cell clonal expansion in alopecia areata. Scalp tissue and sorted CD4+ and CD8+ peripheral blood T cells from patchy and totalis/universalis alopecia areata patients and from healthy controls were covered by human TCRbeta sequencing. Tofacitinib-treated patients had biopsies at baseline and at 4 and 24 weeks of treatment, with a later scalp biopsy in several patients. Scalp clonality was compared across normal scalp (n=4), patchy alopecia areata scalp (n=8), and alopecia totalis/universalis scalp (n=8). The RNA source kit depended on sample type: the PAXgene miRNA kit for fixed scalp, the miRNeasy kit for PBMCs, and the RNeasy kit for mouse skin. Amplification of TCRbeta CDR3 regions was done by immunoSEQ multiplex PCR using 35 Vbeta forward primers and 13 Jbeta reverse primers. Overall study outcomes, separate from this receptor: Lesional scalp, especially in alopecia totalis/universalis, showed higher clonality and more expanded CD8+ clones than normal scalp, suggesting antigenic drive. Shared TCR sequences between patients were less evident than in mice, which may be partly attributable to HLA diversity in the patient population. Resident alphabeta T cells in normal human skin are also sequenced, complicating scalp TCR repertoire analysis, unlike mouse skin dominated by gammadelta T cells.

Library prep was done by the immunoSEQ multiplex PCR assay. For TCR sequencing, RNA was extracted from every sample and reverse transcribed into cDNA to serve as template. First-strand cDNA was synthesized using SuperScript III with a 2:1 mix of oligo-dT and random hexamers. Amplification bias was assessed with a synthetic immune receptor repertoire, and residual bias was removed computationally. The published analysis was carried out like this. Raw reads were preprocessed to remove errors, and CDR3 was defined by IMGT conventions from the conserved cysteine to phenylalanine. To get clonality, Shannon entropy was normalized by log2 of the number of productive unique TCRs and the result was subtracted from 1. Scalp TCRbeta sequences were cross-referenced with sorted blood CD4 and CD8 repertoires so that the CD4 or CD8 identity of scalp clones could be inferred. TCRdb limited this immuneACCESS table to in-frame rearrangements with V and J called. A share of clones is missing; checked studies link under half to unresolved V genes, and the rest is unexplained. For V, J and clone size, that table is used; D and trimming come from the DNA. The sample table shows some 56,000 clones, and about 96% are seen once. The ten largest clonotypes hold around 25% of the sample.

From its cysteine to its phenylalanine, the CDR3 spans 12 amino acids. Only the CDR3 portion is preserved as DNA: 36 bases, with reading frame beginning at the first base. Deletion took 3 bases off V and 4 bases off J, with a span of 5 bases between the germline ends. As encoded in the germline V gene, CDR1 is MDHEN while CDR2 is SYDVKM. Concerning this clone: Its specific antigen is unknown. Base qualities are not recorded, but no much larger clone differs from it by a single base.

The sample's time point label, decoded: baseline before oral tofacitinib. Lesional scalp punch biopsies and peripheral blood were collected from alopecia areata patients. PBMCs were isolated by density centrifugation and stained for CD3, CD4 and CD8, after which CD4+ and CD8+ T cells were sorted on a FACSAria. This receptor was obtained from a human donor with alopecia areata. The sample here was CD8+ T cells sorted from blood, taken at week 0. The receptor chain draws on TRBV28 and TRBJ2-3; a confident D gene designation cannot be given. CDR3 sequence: CASSLGSDTQYF. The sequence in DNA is TGTGCCAGCAGTTTGGGCTCAGATACGCAGTATTTT.